This TCR beta chain was obtained from a study of T cell repertoires in cytomegalovirus infection. Background on the study: Used in the study were CMV epitopes, some recently identified and HLA-C-restricted, others well-studied and HLA-B-restricted. CMV infection and matching HLA type were both indicated by public TCR beta signatures.

Points on this clonotype: Its antigen is undetermined.

TCRdb re-called the reads through MiXCR, storing one row per CDR3 protein. The table shows around 900,000 distinct CDR3 sequences, with more than 25% occurring only once. This CDR3 is 16 amino acids long. J lost 4 bases, V lost 0 bases, and 6 bases had no gene match. The germline CDR1 and CDR2 sequences are DFQATT and SNEGSKA (reference sequence). Study results and limitations: In two of eight donors, the top clonotype was HLA-C-restricted CMV-specific. Summed frequency of shared TCR beta families picked out CMV carriers who also had the relevant HLA.

J is TRBJ2-1 and V is TRBV20-1, with 10 bases lining up with TRBD2. The receptor was derived from a human donor in good health (CMV status not recorded). Some clones in this sample may be carry-over from other donors' samples. This sample comprised cultured CD8+ T cells from PBMCs, obtained from culture after CMV antigen stimulation. This CDR3 reads CSARDQLAGLYNEQFF. Written as DNA, the CDR3 is TGCAGTGCTAGAGATCAACTAGCGGGATTATACAATGAGCAGTTCTTC.